A selection of T cell receptor beta chains follows, all from one sample in a study of blood T cell repertoires in COVID-19. TCRdb's table, derived via immunoSEQ multiplex PCR, lists solely in-frame clones and lacks some. The sample has fewer than 250,000 clones; around four fifths are singletons. Material: peripheral blood. Every receptor here comes from a woman aged 70 to 79 with active or convalescent COVID-19. CDR3s include the opening cysteine and the closing phenylalanine or tryptophan. Each record gives: CDR3 DNA, CDR3 protein, V gene, clone size, D gene, J gene. A D gene is named only where the DNA matches it firmly. The listing skips clone size in some rows; elsewhere it reads once, few, many or a size class.

CDR3nt: TGTGCCAGCAGTTTTTCACTAGCGGGCCTCTCCTACGAGCAGTACTTC; CDR3aa: CASSFSLAGLSYEQYF; v_gene: TRBV27; abundance: -; d_gene: TRBD2; j_gene: TRBJ2-7
CDR3nt: TGTGCCTGGGGTCGACTAGCGGCCTCCGGTGAGCAGTTCTTC; CDR3aa: CAWGRLAASGEQFF; v_gene: TRBV30; abundance: -; d_gene: TRBD2; j_gene: TRBJ2-1
CDR3nt: TGTGCCAGCAGTTTGACGTCCCGGGACAGGAACGAAAAACTGTTTTTT; CDR3aa: CASSLTSRDRNEKLFF; v_gene: TRBV27; abundance: -; d_gene: TRBD1; j_gene: TRBJ1-4
CDR3nt: TGTGCCAGTAGTATAGGACTTGGGACTAGCGGGGGCCAGCTAGCCAAAAACATTCAGTACTTC; CDR3aa: CASSIGLGTSGGQLAKNIQYF; v_gene: TRBV19; abundance: -; d_gene: TRBD2; j_gene: TRBJ2-4
CDR3nt: TGTGCCAGTAGGGACCATGGGGGGGCCACAGATACGCAGTATTTT; CDR3aa: CASRDHGGATDTQYF; v_gene: TRBV19; abundance: -; d_gene: -; j_gene: TRBJ2-3
CDR3nt: TGTGCCAGCACCAGCGGGAGCTTCTACAATGAGCAGTTCTTC; CDR3aa: CASTSGSFYNEQFF; v_gene: TRBV7-8; abundance: -; d_gene: TRBD2; j_gene: TRBJ2-1
CDR3nt: TGTGCCAGCAGTTACTCGAGTTTGCTAGCGGGGGCCCCCACAGATACGCAGTATTTT; CDR3aa: CASSYSSLLAGAPTDTQYF; v_gene: TRBV6-2/TRBV6-3; abundance: -; d_gene: TRBD2; j_gene: TRBJ2-3
CDR3nt: TGTGCCACCAGCAGAGATCCCGCGACAGGGAACATTCAGTACTTC; CDR3aa: CATSRDPATGNIQYF; v_gene: TRBV15; abundance: -; d_gene: TRBD1; j_gene: TRBJ2-4
CDR3nt: TGTGCCAGCAGTCCGATCCGGGACACGGCTTACACCGGGGAGCTGTTTTTT; CDR3aa: CASSPIRDTAYTGELFF; v_gene: TRBV6-6; abundance: -; d_gene: -; j_gene: TRBJ2-2
CDR3nt: TGTGCCAGCAGCTTACCGGGCCTCAAGGGGGGCTACACCTTC; CDR3aa: CASSLPGLKGGYTF; v_gene: TRBV7-2; abundance: once; d_gene: -; j_gene: TRBJ1-2
CDR3nt: TGCAGTGCTAGTGTCCTATACAATGAGCAGTTCTTC; CDR3aa: CSASVLYNEQFF; v_gene: TRBV20-1; abundance: few; d_gene: -; j_gene: TRBJ2-1
CDR3nt: TGCGCCAGCAGCTTTGGACTAGCAGGCACCGGGGAGCTGTTTTTT; CDR3aa: CASSFGLAGTGELFF; v_gene: TRBV5-1; abundance: -; d_gene: TRBD2; j_gene: TRBJ2-2
CDR3nt: TGTGCCAGCAGCTTAGTAGCCGAGCAGTACTTC; CDR3aa: CASSLVAEQYF; v_gene: TRBV11-2; abundance: few; d_gene: -; j_gene: TRBJ2-7
CDR3nt: TGCAGCGTTGAAGGAGGGAAGAGGGAGATGGAACTGTTTTTT; CDR3aa: CSVEGGKREMELFF; v_gene: TRBV29-1; abundance: -; d_gene: -; j_gene: TRBJ1-4
CDR3nt: TGTGCCAGCAGTGGGGGGACAGGGCCCTCGAAGGAGACCCAGTACTTC; CDR3aa: CASSGGTGPSKETQYF; v_gene: TRBV2; abundance: -; d_gene: TRBD1; j_gene: TRBJ2-5
CDR3nt: TGTGCCAGCAACAAAGCGGGCCTGTCCTACGAGCAGTACTTC; CDR3aa: CASNKAGLSYEQYF; v_gene: TRBV5-4; abundance: -; d_gene: -; j_gene: TRBJ2-7
CDR3nt: TGTGCCAGCAACCTTAACGGGGGGGGAAACCAGCCCCAGCATTTT; CDR3aa: CASNLNGGGNQPQHF; v_gene: TRBV5-4; abundance: -; d_gene: -; j_gene: TRBJ1-5
CDR3nt: TGTGCCAGCAGCCCGGGACTAGCGGGGGGGCAAGAGACCCAGTACTTC; CDR3aa: CASSPGLAGGQETQYF; v_gene: TRBV7-3; abundance: few; d_gene: TRBD2; j_gene: TRBJ2-5
CDR3nt: TGTGCCAGCAGCACAGGGGGTTACCAGCCCCAGCATTTT; CDR3aa: CASSTGGYQPQHF; v_gene: TRBV6-6; abundance: -; d_gene: TRBD1; j_gene: TRBJ1-5
CDR3nt: TGTGCCAGCAGCCAAGGAATGGGACTAAGCAATCAGCCCCAGCATTTT; CDR3aa: CASSQGMGLSNQPQHF; v_gene: TRBV4-2; abundance: many; d_gene: -; j_gene: TRBJ1-5
CDR3nt: TGTGCCAGCAGAGGGTGGGGAGGCGAGACCCAGTACTTC; CDR3aa: CASRGWGGETQYF; v_gene: TRBV7-9; abundance: -; d_gene: -; j_gene: TRBJ2-5
CDR3nt: TGTGCCAGCAGTATCTCTAGCGGCACAGATACGCAGTATTTT; CDR3aa: CASSISSGTDTQYF; v_gene: TRBV2; abundance: -; d_gene: -; j_gene: TRBJ2-3
CDR3nt: TGTGCCAGCAGTTTATGGGGCAGGGGAAGCAATCAGCCCCAGCATTTT; CDR3aa: CASSLWGRGSNQPQHF; v_gene: TRBV27; abundance: -; d_gene: -; j_gene: TRBJ1-5
CDR3nt: TGCAGCGTTGCAGGGGCGGGGGGCACTGAAGCTTTCTTT; CDR3aa: CSVAGAGGTEAFF; v_gene: TRBV29-1; abundance: -; d_gene: -; j_gene: TRBJ1-1
CDR3nt: TGTGCCAGCAGTATGCAGGGGGCAATAGGGGAGCTGTTTTTT; CDR3aa: CASSMQGAIGELFF; v_gene: TRBV6-5; abundance: -; d_gene: TRBD1; j_gene: TRBJ2-2
CDR3nt: TGTGCCTGGAGTGTACAGGGGGGCCATGAAAAACTGTTTTTT; CDR3aa: CAWSVQGGHEKLFF; v_gene: TRBV30; abundance: -; d_gene: TRBD1; j_gene: TRBJ1-4
CDR3nt: TGTGCCAGTAGTATAGACCCTTCAGGGAATTCACCCCTCCACTTT; CDR3aa: CASSIDPSGNSPLHF; v_gene: TRBV19; abundance: -; d_gene: -; j_gene: TRBJ1-6
CDR3nt: TGTGCCAGCAGCGTAGCGGGGGAGAGCAATCAGCCCCAGCATTTT; CDR3aa: CASSVAGESNQPQHF; v_gene: TRBV9; abundance: -; d_gene: -; j_gene: TRBJ1-5
CDR3nt: TGTGCCAGCAGCAGTCTAGCGGGAGGAGCCAAAAACATTCAGTACTTC; CDR3aa: CASSSLAGGAKNIQYF; v_gene: TRBV5-4; abundance: -; d_gene: TRBD2; j_gene: TRBJ2-4
CDR3nt: TGTGCCAGCAGTCCTTATAGCAATCAGCCCCAGCATTTT; CDR3aa: CASSPYSNQPQHF; v_gene: TRBV12-3/TRBV12-4; abundance: -; d_gene: -; j_gene: TRBJ1-5
CDR3nt: TGTGCCAGCAGCTTAGGTACAGGGACGCCTGAAGCTTTCTTT; CDR3aa: CASSLGTGTPEAFF; v_gene: TRBV7-8; abundance: -; d_gene: -; j_gene: TRBJ1-1
CDR3nt: TGTGCCAGCATTCCGGGACTAGCGGGAGAGTCGTCCTACGAGCAGTACTTC; CDR3aa: CASIPGLAGESSYEQYF; v_gene: TRBV2; abundance: -; d_gene: TRBD2; j_gene: TRBJ2-7
CDR3nt: TGTGCCAGCTCATTACGGACAGGGGAGGCTTTCTTT; CDR3aa: CASSLRTGEAFF; v_gene: TRBV18; abundance: -; d_gene: TRBD1; j_gene: TRBJ1-1
CDR3nt: TGTGCCAGCAACGATTACAGGGGAAGTGGCTACACCTTC; CDR3aa: CASNDYRGSGYTF; v_gene: TRBV5-5; abundance: -; d_gene: TRBD1; j_gene: TRBJ1-2
CDR3nt: TGTGCCAGCAGCTTTTTGGAAGTAGCAATCTACGAGCAGTACTTC; CDR3aa: CASSFLEVAIYEQYF; v_gene: TRBV7-2; abundance: -; d_gene: -; j_gene: TRBJ2-7
CDR3nt: TGTGCCTGGAGTTCAACAGGGAGGCCCCAGCATTTT; CDR3aa: CAWSSTGRPQHF; v_gene: TRBV30; abundance: -; d_gene: -; j_gene: TRBJ1-5